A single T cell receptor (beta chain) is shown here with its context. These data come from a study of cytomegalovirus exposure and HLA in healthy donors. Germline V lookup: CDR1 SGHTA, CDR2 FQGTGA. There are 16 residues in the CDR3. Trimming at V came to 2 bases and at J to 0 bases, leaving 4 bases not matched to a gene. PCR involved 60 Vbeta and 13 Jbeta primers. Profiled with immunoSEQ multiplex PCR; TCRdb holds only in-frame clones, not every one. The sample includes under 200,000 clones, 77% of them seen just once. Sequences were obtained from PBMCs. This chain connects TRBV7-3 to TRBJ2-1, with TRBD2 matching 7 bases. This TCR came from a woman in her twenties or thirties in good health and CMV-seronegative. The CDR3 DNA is TGTGCCAGCAGCTTAGGACTAGTGAGCTCCTACAATGAGCAGTTCTTC. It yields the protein CASSLGLVSSYNEQFF.